Each of the 20 T cell receptor beta chains below was sequenced from the same sample in a study of lymphopenia after photon versus proton radiotherapy. Generated by immunoSEQ multiplex PCR, the TCRdb table keeps only in-frame clones and is missing some. The sample carries approximately 47,000 clones, 85% recorded once. Specimen: peripheral blood, collected from a patient treated with photon-based radiotherapy. These receptors all stem from a man in his forties with gastric cancer.

This clone was observed a handful of times. The same CDR3 is also encoded by other DNA sequences in this sample. The chain links TRBV6-6 to TRBJ1-6, with D hard to call. This CDR3 is built from 13 residues. Germline assignment: CDR1 MNHNY and CDR2 SVGAGI (reference sequence). V dropped 5 bases and J dropped 7 bases, with 9 bases sitting between them. CDR3 sequence (DNA): TGTGCCAGCAGTACGGTCCTGAATTCACCCCTCCACTTT. This sequence encodes CASSTVLNSPLHF.

The V and J genes are TRBV18 and TRBJ2-4, with TRBD1 as a possible D gene (5 bases). Deletions cut 0 bases from V and 1 base from J, with 10 bases between. The CDR3 is made up of 16 amino acids. The V gene's germline CDR1 is KGHSH and CDR2 LQKENI. CDR3 sequence (DNA): TGTGCCAGCTCACCACCAAACAGGTTGGCCAAAAACATTCAGTACTTC. Amino acids: CASSPPNRLAKNIQYF.

The chain has TRBV6-5 and TRBJ2-5; TRBD2 aligns across 7 bases. The ends lost 2 bases at V and 2 bases at J; junction bases unmatched: 8. This CDR3 spans 16 amino acids. The germline V gene has CDR1 MNHEY and CDR2 SVGAGI. CDR3 sequence (DNA): TGTGCCAGCAGTTACGTCCCGGGGGGTGGACAAGAGACCCAGTACTTC. This gives the protein CASSYVPGGGQETQYF.

The chain links TRBV10-3 to TRBJ1-1, with a weak D call TRBD1 (5 bases). CDR3 length: 12 residues. V lost 4 bases, J lost 10 bases, and 13 bases lay in between. Germline assignment: CDR1 ENHRY and CDR2 SYGVKD. Here the CDR3 DNA reads TGTGCCATCAGTGCGGGACCCGCGGGAGCTTTCTTT. Amino acid sequence: CAISAGPAGAFF.

The chain combines TRBV5-6 with TRBJ2-3; D might be TRBD1 (5 bases). The CDR3 extends over 13 amino acids. Germline V gene sequence: CDR1 SGHDT, CDR2 YYEEEE. V was cut by 4 bases and J by 7 bases, with 13 bases left in between. DNA for the CDR3: TGTGCCAGCAGCCCTGACAGCCGTTATACGCAGTATTTT. Amino acids: CASSPDSRYTQYF.

This CDR3 reads CASSSQVRSYNEQFF. Written as DNA, the CDR3 is TGTGCCAGCAGCTCACAGGTCAGGTCCTACAATGAGCAGTTCTTC. The chain employs TRBV5-4 and TRBJ2-1, with a tentative D call TRBD1 (5 bases). The CDR3 is made up of 15 amino acids. Germline CDR1 reads SGHNT; CDR2 reads YYREEE (reference sequence). The V end lost 3 bases, the J end lost 1 base, and 11 bases lay between the germline ends.

The gene calls are TRBV9 and TRBJ1-5, with a tentative D call TRBD1 (6 bases). Deletions cut 4 bases from V and 2 bases from J, with 13 bases between. Germline V gene data show CDR1 as SGDLS and CDR2 as YYNGEE. The CDR3 spans 15 residues. CDR3 protein: CASSQQGWGNQPQHF. DNA for the CDR3: TGTGCCAGCAGCCAACAGGGATGGGGCAATCAGCCCCAGCATTTT.

V usage is TRBV11-3 and J usage is TRBJ2-2; no clear D gene. Germline assignment: CDR1 SGHNT and CDR2 YENEEA. The CDR3 is 13 residues long. V shed 1 base and J shed 8 bases, with 8 bases lying between them. The CDR3 loop reads CASSLALEGELFF. DNA of the CDR3: TGTGCCAGCAGCTTAGCCCTTGAGGGGGAGCTGTTTTTT. Full variable domain (rest looked up from reference TRBV11-3 and TRBJ2-2): EAGVVQSPRYKIIEKKQPVAFWCNPISGHNTLYWYLQNLGQGPELLIRYENEEAVDDSQLPKDRFSAERLKGVDSTLKIQPAELGDSAVYLCASSLALEGELFFGEGSRLTVL.

The genes are TRBV6-6 and TRBJ1-5, with 9 bases matching TRBD1. V lost 4 bases and J lost 6; bases outside the gene matches: 7. In germline, CDR1 is MNHNY, CDR2 SVGAGI (reference sequence). This CDR3 spans 15 amino acids. The chain's CDR3 is CASSSQQGAGQPQHF. The CDR3 DNA is TGTGCCAGCAGTTCCCAACAGGGGGCCGGTCAGCCCCAGCATTTT.

The chain's CDR3 is CASSPRQGRLSTEAFF. The CDR3 DNA follows: TGTGCCAGCAGCCCGAGACAGGGGAGGTTGAGTACTGAAGCTTTCTTT. This chain joins TRBV7-2 and TRBJ1-1; the match to TRBD1 covers 8 bases. After removal of 5 bases from V and 5 bases from J, the junction contained 13 bases not matched to a gene. The CDR3 length is 16 residues. Germline V gene lookup returns CDR1 SGHTA and CDR2 FQGNSA.

The V gene is TRBV7-9, the J gene TRBJ1-4; 7 nucleotides match TRBD1. The trim removed 4 bases at V and 1 base at J, leaving 9 bases unmatched. The CDR3 length is 17 residues. Germline CDR1 SEHNR, CDR2 FQNEAQ (reference sequence). The CDR3 spells CASSSHGQARTNEKLFF. The CDR3 DNA reads as TGTGCCAGCAGCTCTCACGGACAGGCTCGAACTAATGAAAAACTGTTTTTT.

In this sample, this clone turned up a few times. The CDR3 loop reads CASSLLSHQPQHF. CDR3 nucleotides: TGTGCCAGCTCACTTTTATCCCATCAGCCCCAGCATTTT. The chain is built from TRBV18 and TRBJ1-5; D gene ambiguous. CDR1 and CDR2 (germline): KGHSH, LQKENI. V was clipped by 4 bases and J by 5 bases, with 9 bases between them. This CDR3 region has 13 residues.

The V and J genes are TRBV10-2 and TRBJ2-1, with TRBD1 matching over 9 bases. There are 15 residues in the CDR3. CDR1 and CDR2 from the germline V gene are WSHSY and SAAADI. V gave up 5 bases and J gave up 8 bases; unmatched junction bases: 10. The DNA for the CDR3 is TGCGCCAGCAGTCACGGGACAGGGTTTTCCGATGAGCAGTTCTTC. It is translated as CASSHGTGFSDEQFF.

This clone was observed a few times. V usage is TRBV27 and J usage is TRBJ2-7, with 7 bases aligning to TRBD1. Trimming at V came to 5 bases and at J to 6 bases, leaving 7 bases not matched to a gene. The CDR3 is 13 amino acids. Germline CDR1 and CDR2: MNHEY and SMNVEV (reference sequence). CDR3 sequence reads: CASSLCRGCEQYF. The CDR3 bases are TGTGCCAGCAGTCTGTGCAGGGGGTGCGAGCAGTACTTC.

The chain links TRBV5-4 to TRBJ2-5, with 13 bases aligning to TRBD2. V trimming: 2 bases; J trimming: 4 bases; junction bases outside the gene matches: 5. The CDR3 loop spans 16 amino acids. Germline assignment: CDR1 SGHNT and CDR2 YYREEE (reference sequence). CDR3 loop: CASSLGTSGEGETQYF. The CDR3 DNA is TGTGCCAGCAGCTTAGGGACTAGCGGGGAGGGAGAGACCCAGTACTTC.

The rearrangement joins TRBV7-8 to TRBJ1-1, with a possible D match to TRBD1 (5 bases). CDR3 length: 14 amino acids. With 2 bases removed from V and 0 bases from J, the gap between germline ends came to 7 bases. The germline CDR1 and CDR2 sequences are SGHVS and FQNEAQ. The CDR3 nucleotides read TGTGCCAGCAGCTTACAGGGACTGAACACTGAAGCTTTCTTT. As protein: CASSLQGLNTEAFF.

This clone was detected only a few times. The genes are TRBV25-1 and TRBJ1-2; 7 bases match TRBD1. This CDR3 is built from 15 residues. After removal of 3 bases from V and 4 bases from J, the junction contained 8 bases not matched to a gene. The germline V gene encodes CDR1 MGHDK and CDR2 SYGVNS. DNA for the CDR3: TGTGCCAGCAGTGATGGTGGAGGGGGCAGCTATGGCTACACCTTC. Translated, it gives CASSDGGGGSYGYTF.

The chain uses TRBV4-1 and TRBJ1-1; 8 bases fit TRBD1. The CDR3 has 13 amino acids. After removal of 5 bases from V and 7 bases from J, the junction contained 6 bases not matched to a gene. Germline values: CDR1 MGHRA, CDR2 YSYEKL. The CDR3 spells CASSGTGRREAFF. DNA for the CDR3: TGCGCCAGCAGCGGGACAGGTCGTCGTGAAGCTTTCTTT.

The chain has TRBV29-1 and TRBJ2-5; a weak D match, TRBD2 (7 bases). There are 14 residues in the CDR3. The ends were cut back, 3 bases at V and 0 bases at J, with 11 bases in the middle. Looked up from germline, CDR1 is SQVTM and CDR2 is ANQGSEA. The CDR3 region is CSVDEGGDQETQYF. DNA of the CDR3: TGCAGCGTTGACGAGGGGGGGGACCAAGAGACCCAGTACTTC.

V and J are TRBV19 and TRBJ1-2, with 8 bases fitting TRBD1. Trimming removed 3 bases from V and 4 bases from J; junction bases left unmatched: 10. Germline loops: CDR1 LNHDA, CDR2 SQIVND (reference sequence). This CDR3 comprises 16 residues. CDR3 coding DNA: TGTGCCAGTAGTATCAGAGGCGGCGACAGGGGCTATGGCTACACCTTC. Encoded protein: CASSIRGGDRGYGYTF.